One sample yielded the 28 T cell receptor beta chains listed below, sequenced in a study of blood T cell repertoires in COVID-19. Method: immunoSEQ multiplex PCR; TCRdb's copy keeps in-frame clones and lacks some. Here the sample spans some 270,000 clones, 70% to 90% being singletons. Sequencing was performed on PBMCs or T cells enriched from blood (not recorded which). The origin of the receptors is a woman in her 30s with acute COVID-19.

V usage is TRBV5-5 and J usage is TRBJ1-1, with D uncertain. CDR1 SGHKS and CDR2 YYEKEE come from the germline V gene (reference sequence). V gave up 2 bases and J gave up 4 bases, with 9 bases separating them. This CDR3 is built from 13 residues. CDR3 bases: TGTGCCAGCAGCTTTACGGGGAGCACTGAAGCTTTCTTT. It translates to CASSFTGSTEAFF.

The chain employs TRBV5-6 and TRBJ1-6; perhaps TRBD1 as D (5 bases). CDR3 size: 16 residues. With 3 bases removed from V and 7 bases from J, the gap between germline ends came to 17 bases. The germline V gene has CDR1 SGHDT and CDR2 YYEEEE. This chain's CDR3 is CASSSSHWGSNSPLHF. In nucleotides, the CDR3 is TGTGCCAGCAGCTCCTCTCATTGGGGCAGCAATTCACCCCTCCACTTT.

The chain recombines TRBV3-1 (or the pseudogene TRBV3-2) with TRBJ1-5; possibly TRBD1 for D (5 bases). The CDR3 totals 16 residues. V was shortened by 4 bases and J by 2 bases, with 15 bases between the two germline ends. The germline gives CDR1 LGHDT, CDR2 YNNKEL (reference sequence). The CDR3 DNA reads as TGTGCCAGCAGCCCGACGGGGGGTGGTGGCAATCAGCCCCAGCATTTT. Translating it yields CASSPTGGGGNQPQHF.

The chain joins TRBV24-1 to TRBJ2-1; 8 nucleotides agree with TRBD1. Germline CDR1 is KGHDR and CDR2 is SFDVKD. V dropped 4 bases and J dropped 0; count of bases not matched to a gene: 4. This CDR3 comprises 16 residues. CDR3 region: CATSDRTGGSYNEQFF. The CDR3 DNA follows: TGTGCCACCAGTGACCGCACAGGGGGCTCCTACAATGAGCAGTTCTTC.

The V gene is TRBV27, the J gene TRBJ1-5, with a possible D match to TRBD1 (5 bases). V lost 5 bases, J lost 7 bases, and 12 bases lay in between. The CDR3 length is 13 residues. Germline CDR1 and CDR2: MNHEY and SMNVEV (reference sequence). The DNA of the CDR3 is TGTGCCAGCAGTCCAGGGCACGGGCAGCCCCAGCATTTT. Amino acids: CASSPGHGQPQHF.

The chain has TRBV28 and TRBJ2-1; the D gene is possibly TRBD1 (7 bases). V was clipped by 8 bases and J by 0 bases, with 17 bases between them. Germline V gene sequence: CDR1 MDHEN, CDR2 SYDVKM. The CDR3 length is 16 residues. CDR3 amino acids: CASLPSGGYSYNEQFF. CDR3 sequence (DNA): TGTGCCAGCTTACCTTCAGGGGGGTACTCCTACAATGAGCAGTTCTTC.

The gene calls are TRBV28 and TRBJ2-7; the D gene is possibly TRBD2 (6 bases). This CDR3 region has 14 residues. V dropped 5 bases and J dropped 7 bases, with 18 bases sitting between them. Germline V gives CDR1 MDHEN, CDR2 SYDVKM. The CDR3 loop is CASSPLGGLLEQYF. CDR3 sequence (DNA): TGTGCCAGCAGTCCCCTCGGAGGGCTGCTGGAGCAGTACTTC.

This chain links TRBV29-1 with TRBJ2-7, with 7 bases lining up with TRBD2. Germline values: CDR1 SQVTM, CDR2 ANQGSEA. This CDR3 spans 13 amino acids. Trimming cost V 6 bases and J 4 bases; bases outside gene matches: 9. The CDR3 loop reads CSVTPGGRYEQYF. Written as DNA, the CDR3 is TGCAGCGTGACGCCCGGGGGGAGATACGAGCAGTACTTC.

V usage is TRBV7-9 and J usage is TRBJ2-5; TRBD1 matches 8 bases. CDR3 length: 15 amino acids. CDR1 and CDR2 from the germline V gene are SEHNR and FQNEAQ (reference sequence). V dropped 2 bases and J dropped 2; count of bases not matched to a gene: 4. The DNA for the CDR3 is TGTGCCAGCAGCTTACGGGGACAGGTACAAGAGACCCAGTACTTC. Amino acids: CASSLRGQVQETQYF.

This chain connects TRBV7-9 to TRBJ2-2; D gene ambiguous. The V end was cut by 2 bases, the J end by 5 bases, with 12 bases between. This CDR3 comprises 15 residues. The germline V gene has CDR1 SEHNR and CDR2 FQNEAQ (reference sequence). The CDR3 nucleotides read TGTGCCAGCAGCTTAAGAGATATTGAGACCGGGGAGCTGTTTTTT. This sequence encodes CASSLRDIETGELFF. Full variable domain (outside the CDR3, taken from reference TRBV7-9 and TRBJ2-2): DTGVSQNPRHKITKRGQNVTFRCDPISEHNRLYWYRQTLGQGPEFLTYFQNEAQLEKSRLLSDRFSAERPKGSFSTLEIQRTEQGDSAMYLCASSLRDIETGELFFGEGSRLTVL.

V is TRBV24-1 and J is TRBJ2-1; TRBD2 might be the D (6 bases). From germline, CDR1 is KGHDR and CDR2 SFDVKD. The CDR3 sequence is 14 residues long. V shed 4 bases and J shed 6 bases, with 12 bases lying between them. The CDR3 nucleotides are TGTGCCACCAGTGACCGCGGACTATCCAATGAGCAGTTCTTC. This gives the protein CATSDRGLSNEQFF.

The chain couples TRBV10-3 to TRBJ2-3; D ambiguous. CDR1 and CDR2 from the germline V gene are ENHRY and SYGVKD. This CDR3 is built from 11 residues. V was cut by 6 bases and J by 3 bases, with 4 bases left in between. CDR3 protein: CAIRQTDTQYF. CDR3 sequence (DNA): TGTGCCATCAGACAGACAGATACGCAGTATTTT.

The chain employs TRBV7-9 and TRBJ2-3, with TRBD1 identical over 8 bases. The germline V gene has CDR1 SEHNR and CDR2 FQNEAQ (reference sequence). After removal of 5 bases from V and 4 bases from J, the junction contained 17 bases not matched to a gene. The CDR3 is 18 amino acids. The CDR3 loop is CASSPPRGSDRGADTQYF. The DNA of the CDR3 is TGTGCCAGCAGCCCGCCTAGAGGTAGCGACAGGGGAGCAGATACGCAGTATTTT.

The chain carries TRBV5-1 and TRBJ2-1; a weak D match, TRBD2 (5 bases). Trimming cost V 2 bases and J 6 bases, with 15 bases left between them. Germline V gene data show CDR1 as SGHRS and CDR2 as YFSETQ. This CDR3 has 15 amino acids. The CDR3 region is CASSFWETHGNEQFF. The CDR3 DNA reads as TGCGCCAGCAGCTTTTGGGAGACCCATGGCAATGAGCAGTTCTTC.

The J gene is TRBJ1-5, the V gene TRBV6-5; D is undetermined. The germline V gene encodes CDR1 MNHEY and CDR2 SVGAGI. This CDR3 is built from 13 residues. V shed 6 bases and J shed 7 bases, with 13 bases lying between them. DNA for the CDR3: TGTGCCAGCAGCTCGCTCCCGGGACAGCCCCAGCATTTT. It specifies CASSSLPGQPQHF.

J is TRBJ1-5 and V is TRBV19, with D unclear. The CDR3 has 15 amino acids. In germline, CDR1 is LNHDA, CDR2 SQIVND (reference sequence). V was shortened by 5 bases and J by 2 bases, with 13 bases between the two germline ends. CDR3 residues: CASSSGPGGNQPQHF. The CDR3 DNA reads as TGTGCCAGTAGTTCCGGCCCGGGTGGCAATCAGCCCCAGCATTTT.

This rearrangement joins TRBV27 to TRBJ1-1, with D possibly TRBD1 on 5 matching bases. V lost 6 bases and J 1 base, leaving 12 bases between the germline ends. Germline V CDR1 and CDR2: MNHEY, SMNVEV (reference sequence). This CDR3 has 14 residues. The CDR3 loop reads CASSQGGRNTEAFF. The CDR3 region has the DNA TGTGCCAGCAGCCAGGGTGGTAGGAACACTGAAGCTTTCTTT.

The CDR3 protein is CASSPGEGSLFEQYF. CDR3 coding DNA: TGTGCCAGCTCACCAGGGGAAGGGAGTTTGTTCGAGCAGTACTTC. J is TRBJ2-7 and V is TRBV18; the D gene is possibly TRBD2 (5 bases). V lost 2 bases and J 6 bases, leaving 17 bases between the germline ends. The CDR3 covers 15 residues. CDR1 KGHSH and CDR2 LQKENI come from the germline V gene. The whole variable domain, remainder taken from reference TRBV18 and TRBJ2-7, is NAGVMQNPRHLVRRRGQEARLRCSPMKGHSHVYWYRQLPEEGLKFMVYLQKENIIDESGMPKERFSAEFPKEGPSILRIQQVVRGDSAAYFCASSPGEGSLFEQYFGPGTRLTVT.

The chain recombines TRBV18 with TRBJ2-1; 14 bases align to TRBD2. This CDR3 has 17 residues. Losses at the gene ends were 0 bases for V and 8 bases for J; bases not matched to a gene: 6. Germline-derived CDR1 and CDR2 are KGHSH and LQKENI. CDR3 amino acids: CASSPPGGLAGVDEQFF. The CDR3 DNA is TGTGCCAGCTCACCACCTGGGGGACTAGCGGGAGTGGATGAGCAGTTCTTC.

This clone was detected once. The V gene is TRBV7-9, the J gene TRBJ2-5; 8 nucleotides agree with TRBD2. Germline values: CDR1 SEHNR, CDR2 FQNEAQ (reference sequence). The J segment lost 4 bases and the V segment lost 2 bases, leaving 6 bases of the junction unmatched. This CDR3 is built from 15 residues. The CDR3 here is CASSLIREGLETQYF. Written as DNA, the CDR3 is TGTGCCAGCAGCTTAATCCGGGAGGGGTTAGAGACCCAGTACTTC.

The chain recombines TRBV11-2 with TRBJ2-2; D unclear. The CDR3 has 12 residues. The ends were cut back, 4 bases at V and 3 bases at J, with 3 bases in the middle. Germline-derived CDR1 and CDR2 are SGHAT and FQNNGV. This chain's CDR3 is CASSSYTGELFF. Here the CDR3 DNA reads TGTGCCAGCAGCTCCTACACCGGGGAGCTGTTTTTT.

J is TRBJ1-6 and V is TRBV4-1, with D maybe TRBD1 (6 bases). The CDR3 consists of 16 residues. V was trimmed by 1 base and J by 5 bases, leaving 12 bases between them. Per the germline V gene, CDR1 is MGHRA and CDR2 is YSYEKL. CDR3 residues: CASSQAWGQNNSPLHF. Written as DNA, the CDR3 is TGCGCCAGCAGCCAAGCGTGGGGACAAAATAATTCACCCCTCCACTTT.

This clone was counted only a few times. The chain is built from TRBV15 and TRBJ2-7; the match to TRBD2 covers 10 bases. Germline V gene sequence: CDR1 LNHNV, CDR2 YYDKDF (reference sequence). J gave up 7 bases and V 1 base, and 7 bases lay outside the gene matches. The length of the CDR3 is 15 residues. The CDR3 region has the DNA TGTGCCACCAGCAGAGTTCTAGCGGGAGTGAATGAGCAGTACTTC. Its translation: CATSRVLAGVNEQYF. The full variable domain, rest sourced from reference TRBV15 and TRBJ2-7, is DAMVIQNPRYQVTQFGKPVTLSCSQTLNHNVMYWYQQKSSQAPKLLFHYYDKDFNNEADTPDNFQSRRPNTSFCFLDIRSPGLGDTAMYLCATSRVLAGVNEQYFGPGTRLTVT.

The V and J genes are TRBV18 and TRBJ2-1; the D gene is possibly TRBD1 (6 bases). The CDR3 is 15 residues long. Germline CDR1 reads KGHSH; CDR2 reads LQKENI. Between the trimmed V and J ends, which lost 4 bases and 1 base, there was a span of 11 bases. The CDR3 DNA reads as TGTGCCAGCTCACAGGGGGACGGTTCCTACAATGAGCAGTTCTTC. Translated, it gives CASSQGDGSYNEQFF.

This clone has just a few counts. The rearrangement joins TRBV4-1 to TRBJ1-1; 7 bases match TRBD1. Germline loops: CDR1 MGHRA, CDR2 YSYEKL. Unmatched junction bases numbered 4, after V lost 1 base and J lost 8 bases. This CDR3 spans 13 amino acids. CDR3: CASSQVQDREAFF. In DNA form, the CDR3 reads TGCGCCAGCAGCCAAGTACAGGACAGGGAAGCTTTCTTT.

The chain carries TRBV9 and TRBJ2-3; TRBD2 might be the D (6 bases). Germline V gene data show CDR1 as SGDLS and CDR2 as YYNGEE. Trimming shortened V by 4 bases and J by 2 bases, and 14 bases separated the two germline ends. The CDR3 totals 15 residues. CDR3 nucleotides: TGTGCCAGCAGCTTCGGCGGGGCACCCACAGATACGCAGTATTTT. This gives the protein CASSFGGAPTDTQYF.

The chain recombines TRBV6-5 with TRBJ2-7, with TRBD1 as a possible D gene (6 bases). The V gene's germline CDR1 is MNHEY and CDR2 SVGAGI. This CDR3 comprises 14 residues. V was trimmed by 5 bases and J by 0 bases, leaving 11 bases between them. The CDR3 protein is CASSRDRFSYEQYF. CDR3 nucleotides: TGTGCCAGCAGTCGAGACAGGTTCTCCTACGAGCAGTACTTC.

This chain links TRBV6-5 with TRBJ1-5; no reliable D call. Germline CDR1 reads MNHEY; CDR2 reads SVGAGI. Trimming left V 6 bases short and J 4 bases short, with 7 bases between. The CDR3 contains 12 residues. CDR3 in DNA: TGTGCCAGCAGGACACTTAATCAGCCCCAGCATTTT. This codes for CASRTLNQPQHF.